A selection of T cell receptor beta chains follows, all from one sample in a study of cytomegalovirus exposure and HLA in healthy donors. Here immunoSEQ multiplex PCR was the method, and the copy in TCRdb shows in-frame clones only, minus some. The repertoire includes 120,000 or so clones, around 78% of them detected once, and 6% to 8% sits in the top ten. What was sequenced was PBMCs. These receptors were obtained from a woman between 40 and 50 years old in good health and CMV-seronegative. Both conserved end residues are part of each CDR3. The D gene is left open where the match is weak. Clone size appears in some rows only: once, few, many, or a class for an expanded clone.

d_gene	v_gene	abundance	len	j_gene	CDR3aa	CDR3nt
TRBD2	TRBV4-3	NA	16	TRBJ2-1	CASSPLGLAGDNEQFF	TGCGCCAGCAGCCCACTGGGACTAGCGGGAGACAATGAGCAGTTCTTC
NA	TRBV5-6	NA	13	TRBJ2-7	CASSLRAGGEQYF	TGTGCCAGCAGCTTGAGGGCAGGGGGGGAGCAGTACTTC
NA	TRBV19	NA	11	TRBJ2-7	CASGDPARQYF	TGTGCCAGCGGGGATCCTGCACGGCAGTACTTC
NA	TRBV7-2	NA	16	TRBJ1-5	CASSPAGKAFNQPQHF	TGTGCCAGCAGCCCAGCCGGGAAGGCTTTCAATCAGCCCCAGCATTTT
NA	TRBV6-6	NA	15	TRBJ1-1	CASSPQRMGSGRGFF	TGTGCCAGCAGTCCACAACGTATGGGGTCGGGCCGCGGGTTCTTT
TRBD1	TRBV6-6	NA	13	TRBJ1-1	CASSYSDRAKAFF	TGTGCCAGCAGTTACTCCGACAGGGCCAAAGCTTTCTTT
NA	TRBV4-2	NA	14	TRBJ2-3	CASSQDLLTDTQYF	TGTGCCAGCAGCCAAGATTTACTCACAGATACGCAGTATTTT
TRBD2	TRBV28	NA	16	TRBJ2-1	CASTGASGSSYNEQFF	TGTGCCAGCACCGGGGCTAGCGGGAGCTCCTACAATGAGCAGTTCTTC
TRBD1	TRBV4-2	NA	16	TRBJ1-5	CASGQGTGGLGQPQHF	TGTGCCAGCGGCCAAGGGACAGGGGGTCTCGGTCAGCCCCAGCATTTT
TRBD2	TRBV5-6	NA	17	TRBJ2-7	CASSLTKRTRGRVEQYF	TGTGCCAGCAGCTTGACAAAAAGGACTAGGGGCCGGGTCGAGCAGTACTTC
TRBD1	TRBV28	NA	12	TRBJ2-6	CASSSTGNVLTF	TGTGCCAGCAGTTCGACAGGGAACGTCCTGACTTTC
TRBD2	TRBV19	NA	15	TRBJ2-1	CASSIGLAGANEQFF	TGTGCCAGTAGTATAGGGCTAGCGGGAGCGAATGAGCAGTTCTTC
TRBD2	TRBV11-3	NA	15	TRBJ2-5	CASSLHSGSEETQYF	TGTGCCAGCAGTCTTCACAGCGGGAGCGAGGAGACCCAGTACTTC
NA	TRBV10-3	once	14	TRBJ1-3	CAMTPGPSRNTIYF	TGTGCCATGACGCCGGGTCCTTCTCGAAACACCATATATTTT
TRBD1	TRBV10-3	NA	11	TRBJ1-2	CAIGGTDGYTF	TGTGCCATCGGAGGGACAGACGGCTACACCTTC
NA	TRBV6-4	NA	14	TRBJ2-2	CASSEVLAAGELFF	TGTGCCAGCAGTGAAGTACTCGCGGCCGGGGAGCTGTTTTTT
TRBD1	TRBV19	NA	16	TRBJ1-5	CASSLNGQGLNQPQHF	TGTGCCAGTAGTCTCAACGGACAGGGCCTTAATCAGCCCCAGCATTTT
NA	TRBV21-1	NA	16	TRBJ2-3	CASSKGASTSTDTQYF	TGTGCCAGCAGCAAGGGGGCTAGTACTAGCACAGATACGCAGTATTTT
NA	TRBV9	NA	13	TRBJ1-1	CASSREWDTEAFF	TGTGCCAGCAGCCGGGAATGGGACACTGAAGCTTTCTTT
NA	TRBV27	NA	14	TRBJ1-5	CASSLRGGNQPQHF	TGTGCCAGCAGCCTACGGGGTGGCAATCAGCCCCAGCATTTT
TRBD1	TRBV7-6	NA	15	TRBJ2-1	CASSWSGQGDYEQFF	TGTGCCAGCAGCTGGTCGGGACAGGGGGATTACGAGCAGTTCTTC
NA	TRBV6-7	NA	15	TRBJ1-1	CASSSTRGLVVEAFF	TGTGCCAGCAGTTCCACGAGAGGACTAGTTGTCGAAGCTTTCTTT
NA	TRBV11-3	NA	13	TRBJ1-2	CASSFSSGYGYTF	TGTGCCAGCAGCTTTAGCAGTGGCTATGGCTACACCTTC
NA	TRBV6-1	few	14	TRBJ2-2	CASSDQGGTGELFF	TGTGCCAGCAGTGACCAGGGGGGCACCGGGGAGCTGTTTTTT
NA	TRBV5-4	NA	14	TRBJ2-1	CASSSWTTYNEQFF	TGTGCCAGCAGCTCCTGGACTACTTACAATGAGCAGTTCTTC
NA	TRBV6-5	NA	16	TRBJ2-1	CASSLRREVGMYEQFF	TGTGCCAGCAGTTTGAGGCGGGAAGTGGGAATGTATGAGCAGTTCTTC
TRBD1	TRBV5-8	NA	13	TRBJ1-2	CASSYRGLGGYTF	TGTGCCAGCAGCTACAGGGGGCTGGGTGGCTACACCTTC
TRBD2	TRBV5-6	NA	16	TRBJ2-1	CASSFRASGRVDEQFF	TGTGCCAGCAGCTTTCGGGCTAGCGGGAGGGTAGATGAGCAGTTCTTC
NA	TRBV11-2	few	11	TRBJ2-5	CASSIQETQYF	TGTGCCAGCAGTATTCAAGAGACCCAGTACTTC
TRBD1	TRBV7-9	NA	16	TRBJ2-7	CASSLLRQGDSYEQYF	TGTGCCAGCAGCTTACTAAGACAGGGCGACTCCTACGAGCAGTACTTC
TRBD1	TRBV28	NA	14	TRBJ1-4	CASSSAGGGEKLFF	TGTGCCAGCAGTTCGGCAGGGGGTGGTGAAAAACTGTTTTTT
NA	TRBV15	NA	11	TRBJ2-5	CATSRGAGKYF	TGTGCCACCAGCAGAGGGGCAGGGAAGTACTTC